These 12 T cell receptor beta chains originate from one sample sequenced in a study of regulatory T cells in long-lasting Graves disease. Indicated time point: persistent/refractory GD, antithyroid drugs over 5 years with positive TRAb. RNA isolated from PBMCs was used to make the TCR library. Construction of the TCR beta libraries employed iRepertoire HTBI primers in conjunction with Arm-PCR of CDR3 regions. MiXCR was run by TCRdb on the multiplex PCR reads, yielding one entry per CDR3 protein. This table holds approximately 440,000 distinct CDR3 sequences, roughly a quarter found once. The sample in question was peripheral blood mononuclear cells (PBMCs), obtained when the disease was refractory, from a patient treated with antithyroid drugs. Receptor source: a female donor with Graves disease.

This clonotype was counted only a few times. V and J are TRBV6-8 and TRBJ1-3; 10 bases agree with TRBD1. This CDR3 is 17 amino acids long. J was trimmed by 0 bases and V by 4 bases; bases with no gene match: 6. In germline, CDR1 is MNHGY, CDR2 SAAAGT. The CDR3 loop is CASSSWTGGDSGNTIYF. CDR3 in DNA: TGTGCCAGCAGTTCCTGGACAGGGGGTGACTCTGGAAACACCATATATTTT.

This clonotype turned up a few times. CDR3 amino acids: CASSFTNGNTEAFF. As DNA, the CDR3 is TGTGCCAGCAGTTTTACCAATGGGAACACTGAAGCTTTCTTT. The rearrangement links TRBV27 to TRBJ1-1, with D uncertain. Trimming removed 3 bases at V and 1 base at J, with 9 bases between. CDR3 length: 14 residues. The germline V gene encodes CDR1 MNHEY and CDR2 SMNVEV (reference sequence).

This clonotype came up many times. The gene calls are TRBV6-5 and TRBJ1-1; 8 bases map to TRBD1. This CDR3 contains 14 residues. The germline CDR1 and CDR2 sequences are MNHEY and SVGAGI. Trimming cost V 0 bases and J 5 bases; bases outside gene matches: 2. CDR3 sequence: CASSYSDRGTEAFF. The CDR3 nucleotides read TGTGCCAGCAGTTACTCCGACAGGGGAACTGAAGCTTTCTTT.

In the case of this clonotype: Compared with germline, one end of the junction differs, possibly owing to a read error. The chain carries TRBV28 and TRBJ1-1, with 7 bases fitting TRBD1. The CDR3 has 15 residues. Germline CDR1 and CDR2: MDHEN and SYDVKM. The CDR3 bases are TGTACCAGCAGTTTAAGAGGGGGCTGGGGAACTGAAGCTTTCTTT. Amino acids: CTSSLRGGWGTEAFF.

The genes are TRBV7-8 and TRBJ1-2; 8 nucleotides agree with TRBD1. Germline assignment: CDR1 SGHVS and CDR2 FQNEAQ. This CDR3 spans 15 amino acids. V shed 2 bases, J shed 4 bases, and the junction held 6 bases outside the gene matches. CDR3 sequence reads: CASSLQGAIPYGYTF. CDR3 bases: TGTGCCAGCAGCTTACAGGGGGCGATTCCCTATGGCTACACCTTC.

The table lists this clonotype with many counts. The chain joins TRBV6-2 or TRBV6-3 to TRBJ2-7; TRBD1 aligns across 7 bases. Per the germline V gene, CDR1 is MNHEY and CDR2 is SVGEGT. CDR3 size: 14 residues. Trimming removed 1 base from V and 0 bases from J; junction bases left unmatched: 0. The CDR3 spells CASSYWTGSYEQYF. Written as DNA, the CDR3 is TGTGCCAGCAGTTACTGGACAGGCTCCTACGAGCAGTACTTC.

This chain joins TRBV2 and TRBJ1-5; maybe TRBD1 (5 bases). Between the trimmed V and J ends, which lost 1 base and 6 bases, there was a span of 10 bases. The CDR3 loop spans 14 amino acids. CDR1 SNHLY and CDR2 FYNNEI come from the germline V gene. CDR3 nucleotides: TGTGCCAGCAGTGAAGGCCAGGGAAGTCAGCCCCAGCATTTT. As protein: CASSEGQGSQPQHF. Complete variable domain (other parts from reference TRBV2 and TRBJ1-5): EPEVTQTPSHQVTQMGQEVILRCVPISNHLYFYWYRQILGQKVEFLVSFYNNEISEKSEIFDDQFSVERPDGSNFTLKIRSTKLEDSAMYFCASSEGQGSQPQHFGDGTRLSIL.

This clonotype was picked up a small number of times. This rearrangement joins TRBV6-1 to TRBJ2-3, with 12 bases fitting TRBD2. V trimming: 6 bases; J trimming: 1 base; junction bases outside the gene matches: 2. CDR3 size: 15 residues. Germline assignment: CDR1 MNHNS and CDR2 SASEGT. This CDR3 is CASRTSGSGTDTQYF. As DNA, the CDR3 is TGTGCCAGCAGGACTAGCGGGAGTGGCACAGATACGCAGTATTTT.

This sequence joins TRBV19 and TRBJ1-3; 7 nucleotides match TRBD1. The ends lost 3 bases at V and 0 bases at J; junction bases unmatched: 8. This CDR3 contains 17 residues. Germline lookup yields CDR1 LNHDA and CDR2 SQIVND (reference sequence). The CDR3 DNA follows: TGTGCCAGTAGTATGGGGGACAGCGAGAGCTCTGGAAACACCATATATTTT. This sequence encodes CASSMGDSESSGNTIYF. The full variable domain, in which reference TRBV19 and TRBJ1-3 provide the parts outside the CDR3, is DGGITQSPKYLFRKEGQNVTLSCEQNLNHDAMYWYRQDPGQGLRLIYYSQIVNDFQKGDIAEGYSVSREKKESFPLTVTSAQKNPTAFYLCASSMGDSESSGNTIYFGEGSWLTVV.

Of note for this clonotype: This could be a read error, since a much larger clone is one nucleotide away. The CDR3 coding sequence is TGTGCCAGCAGCTCTTCCCTTTGGACAGTTGGACTCTCTGGAAGCACCATATATTTT. This sequence encodes CASSSSLWTVGLSGSTIYF. The J gene is TRBJ1-3, the V gene TRBV11-2, with D perhaps matching TRBD1 (6 bases). Germline CDR1 reads SGHAT; CDR2 reads FQNNGV. This CDR3 is 19 amino acids long.

This clonotype was counted once. The gene calls are TRBV5-4 and TRBJ2-5, with TRBD1 identical over 9 bases. CDR3 size: 15 residues. Germline CDR1 is SGHNT and CDR2 is YYREEE (reference sequence). V was pared by 4 bases and J by 4 bases, with 8 bases of the junction left unmatched. CDR3 bases: TGTGCCAGCAGCCCACCGGGACAGGGACGAGAGACCCAGTACTTC. Translation: CASSPPGQGRETQYF. Supplemented by reference TRBV5-4 and TRBJ2-5, the full variable domain reads ETGVTQSPTHLIKTRGQQVTLRCSSQSGHNTVSWYQQALGQGPQFIFQYYREEENGRGNFPPRFSGLQFPNYSSELNVNALELDDSALYLCASSPPGQGRETQYFGPGTRLLVL.

This clonotype has more than one count but fewer than ten. V is TRBV6-5 and J is TRBJ1-5; D is unresolved. Trimming took 0 bases from V and 10 from J, leaving 16 bases between them. This CDR3 comprises 15 residues. Germline CDR1 reads MNHEY; CDR2 reads SVGAGI. The CDR3 nucleotides read TGTGCCAGCAGTTACTCAGACCCCGATAGGTACCCCCAGCATTTT. This codes for CASSYSDPDRYPQHF.